This T cell receptor beta chain came from a study of HIV-infected children after antiretroviral therapy interruption. About the study: Weeks 0, 12, interruption end (24 or 48), and about 3 years post-study gave interruption-arm samples.

The CDR3 runs 14 residues. V lost 3 bases and J lost 2, with 10 bases in between. The germline gives CDR1 SEHNR, CDR2 FQNEAQ (reference sequence). As for treatment: PENTA 11 planned treatment interruption arm or continuous ART arm. Only samples with at least 5 million viable PBMCs qualified. RNA-based 3' RACE libraries used unique molecular identifiers. TCRdb called the 3' RACE reads again in MiXCR, with one record for every CDR3 protein. The repertoire holds about 83,000 distinct CDR3 sequences, with 6% to 8.5% as singletons. This clonotype was picked up many times. The antigen is undetermined. Whole-study findings and limits: Naive CD4+ CDR3 sharing between time points fell after interruption began. Naive CD4+ Gini coefficient rose by interruption end, suggesting clonal expansion.

The V call is TRBV7-9, the J call TRBJ1-2; tentative D call: TRBD1 (5 bases). This TCR was recovered from a pool of human donors with HIV. The sample in question was CD45RA+ CD4+ T cells from PBMCs, pooled from several time points, obtained from a donor given antiretroviral therapy, either interrupted or continuous. Subset indicated: naive CD4+ CD45RA+ CD45RO- T cells. In DNA, the CDR3 is TGTGCCAGCAGCTTCCGGGACCTAAACTATGGCTACACCTTC. It specifies CASSFRDLNYGYTF.